The 30 T cell receptor beta chains below come from one sample, sequenced in a study of sequential checkpoint blockade in melanoma. The data were produced by immunoSEQ multiplex PCR, yet TCRdb's version contains in-frame clones alone and is incomplete. Here the sample spans about 16,000 clones, around 94% being singletons. Treatment: randomized to nivolumab then ipilimumab (arm A) or the reverse (arm B). Sequencing used CD8+ T cells sorted from blood (inferred from file names), obtained from a patient given nivolumab and ipilimumab in sequence. The origin of the receptors is a human donor with melanoma.

The V and J genes are TRBV27 and TRBJ1-5; D perhaps matches TRBD1 (5 bases). CDR1 and CDR2 from the germline V gene are MNHEY and SMNVEV (reference sequence). Trimming left V 3 bases short and J 2 bases short, with 11 bases between. The CDR3 runs 15 residues. The CDR3 sequence: CASSFVGAGNQPQHF. CDR3 sequence (DNA): TGTGCCAGCAGTTTCGTTGGGGCGGGCAATCAGCCCCAGCATTTT.

CDR3 nucleotide sequence: TGTGCCAGCAGCACCGGACAGACTTTGAACACCTTC. It is translated as CASSTGQTLNTF. The V gene is TRBV5-6, the J gene TRBJ1-2, with D tentatively TRBD1 (6 bases). V was clipped by 4 bases and J by 12 bases, with 16 bases between them. The CDR3 runs to 12 residues. Germline V gene sequence: CDR1 SGHDT, CDR2 YYEEEE.

The chain employs TRBV7-9 and TRBJ2-7, with a possible D match to TRBD2 (6 bases). Trimming removed 8 bases from V and 4 bases from J, with 15 bases in between. The germline V gene encodes CDR1 SEHNR and CDR2 FQNEAQ (reference sequence). This CDR3 has 13 residues. CDR3 sequence reads: CASSPSALYEQYF. In nucleotides, the CDR3 is TGTGCCAGCTCGCCTAGCGCGTTGTACGAGCAGTACTTC.

The CDR3 DNA sequence: TGTGCCAGCAGTGCCGGCGCAGGGCACTACGAGCAGTACTTC. Translating gives CASSAGAGHYEQYF. This chain joins TRBV6-5 and TRBJ2-7, with D perhaps matching TRBD1 (5 bases). The length of the CDR3 is 14 residues. The germline CDR1 and CDR2 sequences are MNHEY and SVGAGI. Trimming shortened V by 5 bases and J by 3 bases, and 14 bases separated the two germline ends.

Here the CDR3 DNA reads TGTGCCAGCAGCCCCAAGACTACACCCCACTATGGCTACACCTTC. This translates into CASSPKTTPHYGYTF. V gene TRBV7-9 combines with J gene TRBJ1-2; D remains ambiguous. Trimming cost V 5 bases and J 3 bases, with 16 bases left between them. This CDR3 region has 15 residues. CDR1 SEHNR and CDR2 FQNEAQ come from the germline V gene (reference sequence).

The count of this clone is one. The chain links TRBV2 to TRBJ2-7, with 7 positions matching TRBD1. This CDR3 is 15 amino acids long. Germline trimming cut 7 bases from V and 3 bases from J; bases unmatched to any gene: 12. Germline-derived CDR1 and CDR2 are SNHLY and FYNNEI. The CDR3 loop reads CASNSPGQTFYEQYF. CDR3 sequence (DNA): TGTGCCAGCAACAGTCCGGGACAGACCTTCTACGAGCAGTACTTC.

The chain has TRBV7-2 and TRBJ2-7; tentatively, D is TRBD2 (6 bases). Germline CDR1 reads SGHTA; CDR2 reads FQGNSA. The CDR3 length is 12 residues. V was pared by 2 bases and J by 9 bases, with 11 bases between. For the CDR3, the DNA is TGTGCCAGCAGCTTACAGGGAGGTTGGCAGTACGTC. The encoded protein is CASSLQGGWQYV.

The chain employs TRBV4-2 and TRBJ2-1; the match to TRBD2 covers 8 bases. The CDR3 spans 16 residues. Germline V gene data show CDR1 as LGHNA and CDR2 as YNFKEQ. V trimming: 4 bases; J trimming: 2 bases; junction bases outside the gene matches: 7. This CDR3 reads CASSRREGGAYNEQFF. In DNA form, the CDR3 reads TGTGCCAGCAGCCGACGGGAGGGGGGGGCCTACAATGAGCAGTTCTTC.

The chain employs TRBV14 and TRBJ2-5, with TRBD2 as a possible D gene (6 bases). This CDR3 has 15 residues. V lost 0 bases and J 1 base, leaving 9 bases between the germline ends. Germline V gene sequence: CDR1 SGHDN, CDR2 FVKESK. The CDR3, as DNA: TGTGCCAGCAGCCAAGATGAAGCGGGCCAAGAGACCCAGTACTTC. It translates to CASSQDEAGQETQYF.

J is TRBJ2-7 and V is TRBV7-9; the D is unclear. The germline V and J ends were trimmed by 3 bases and 0 bases, with 9 bases remaining between them. The CDR3 extends over 14 amino acids. Germline V gene lookup returns CDR1 SEHNR and CDR2 FQNEAQ (reference sequence). DNA of the CDR3: TGTGCCAGCAGCTTTTCACAGAGCTCCTACGAGCAGTACGTC. Its translation is CASSFSQSSYEQYV.

The chain is built from TRBV7-2 and TRBJ2-7, with 9 bases identical to TRBD1. Germline CDR1 SGHTA, CDR2 FQGNSA. The CDR3 extends over 16 amino acids. With 5 bases clipped from V and 0 bases from J, the junction kept 8 bases outside the gene matches. The CDR3 sequence is CASSRLTGGSSYEQYV. The CDR3, as DNA: TGTGCCAGCAGCCGATTGACAGGGGGAAGCTCCTACGAGCAGTACGTC.

J is TRBJ1-1 and V is TRBV19, with 7 bases identical to TRBD1. CDR3 size: 13 residues. From germline, CDR1 is LNHDA and CDR2 SQIVND (reference sequence). Trimming cost V 6 bases and J 1 base; bases outside gene matches: 2. The CDR3 protein is CASRNRGNTEAFF. CDR3 nucleotide sequence: TGTGCCAGTAGAAACAGGGGGAACACTGAAGCTTTCTTT.

This sequence joins TRBV19 and TRBJ2-7; 8 bases match TRBD1. The germline V gene has CDR1 LNHDA and CDR2 SQIVND (reference sequence). V was pared by 3 bases and J by 6 bases, with 7 bases of the junction left unmatched. This CDR3 is 14 amino acids long. In DNA, the CDR3 is TGTGCCAGTAGTATCACCTCAACAGGGGGCGAGCAGTACTTC. Amino acids: CASSITSTGGEQYF.

The chain recombines TRBV10-2 with TRBJ2-7, with D hard to call. The CDR3 covers 10 residues. Trimming shortened V by 8 bases and J by 5 bases, and 7 bases separated the two germline ends. Germline CDR1 reads WSHSY; CDR2 reads SAAADI. The CDR3 DNA reads TGCGCCAGCGGAGTGAACGAGCAGTACTTC. Translation gives CASGVNEQYF.

J is TRBJ1-2 and V is TRBV5-4; the match to TRBD1 covers 9 bases. Losses at the gene ends were 3 bases for V and 10 bases for J; bases not matched to a gene: 10. This CDR3 comprises 14 residues. Germline V lookup: CDR1 SGHNT, CDR2 YYREEE (reference sequence). The CDR3 here is CASSSTGTGIAYTF. CDR3 DNA sequence: TGTGCCAGCAGCTCGACCGGGACAGGGATCGCCTACACCTTC.

The chain has TRBV28 and TRBJ2-7, with D possibly TRBD2 on 6 matching bases. CDR1 is MDHEN and CDR2 is SYDVKM in the germline V gene. This CDR3 has 17 amino acids. Trimming shortened V by 4 bases and J by 3 bases, and 22 bases separated the two germline ends. The CDR3 is CASSSKINWDSRYEQYF. The CDR3 DNA reads as TGTGCCAGCAGTTCTAAAATAAACTGGGACTCGCGCTACGAGCAGTACTTC.

This clone has only one observation. CDR3: CASSGGRSPNYGYTF. The CDR3 nucleotides are TGTGCCAGCAGCGGCGGGAGGTCCCCCAACTATGGCTACACCTTC. The J gene is TRBJ1-2, the V gene TRBV9; D is ambiguous. The germline V and J ends were trimmed by 3 bases and 2 bases, with 14 bases remaining between them. The length of the CDR3 is 15 residues. Germline values: CDR1 SGDLS, CDR2 YYNGEE.

This clone was observed a handful of times. This chain's CDR3 is CASRQGYEQYF. CDR3 bases: TGTGCCAGCAGACAGGGCTACGAGCAGTACTTC. The rearrangement links TRBV6-5 to TRBJ2-7; a possible D gene is TRBD1 (6 bases). The CDR3 spans 11 residues. Germline CDR1 is MNHEY and CDR2 is SVGAGI. V lost 6 bases, J lost 3 bases, and 6 bases lay in between.

The rearrangement joins TRBV13 to TRBJ2-7; 10 bases line up with TRBD1. The CDR3 loop spans 15 amino acids. Per the germline V gene, CDR1 is PRHDT and CDR2 is FYEKMQ (reference sequence). The V segment lost 4 bases and the J segment 0 bases; nucleotides outside the gene matches: 3. The CDR3 reads CASSSRQGASYEQYF. The CDR3 DNA sequence: TGTGCCAGCAGCTCTCGACAGGGGGCCTCCTACGAGCAGTACTTC.

The CDR3 nucleotides are TGTGCCAGCAGCAGAGCCCTGAACACTGAAGCTTTCTTT. This translates into CASSRALNTEAFF. The chain recombines TRBV7-9 with TRBJ1-1; unclear D gene. Germline loops: CDR1 SEHNR, CDR2 FQNEAQ (reference sequence). The CDR3 extends over 13 amino acids. V gave up 5 bases and J gave up 0 bases, with 7 bases separating them.

The V gene is TRBV27, the J gene TRBJ2-7; 14 bases align to TRBD2. The CDR3 totals 16 residues. Germline V gene sequence: CDR1 MNHEY, CDR2 SMNVEV (reference sequence). Trimming cost V 11 bases and J 1 base; bases outside gene matches: 10. This CDR3 reads CACGLAGGIQSYEQYV. The CDR3 nucleotides are TGTGCCTGCGGACTAGCGGGGGGCATTCAATCCTACGAGCAGTACGTC.

CDR3 nucleotides: TGTGCCAGCAGTTTAATCCAGGGGGAAGCTTTCTTT. Its translation is CASSLIQGEAFF. The chain recombines TRBV27 with TRBJ1-1; tentatively, D is TRBD1 (6 bases). This CDR3 is built from 12 residues. Germline V gene lookup returns CDR1 MNHEY and CDR2 SMNVEV (reference sequence). The V and J ends lost 2 bases and 8 bases respectively, with 9 bases between them.

This clone appeared once. This chain connects TRBV6-5 to TRBJ1-4; 7 positions match TRBD1. J gave up 7 bases and V 0 bases, and 5 bases lay outside the gene matches. CDR1 and CDR2 (germline): MNHEY, SVGAGI. CDR3 length: 15 amino acids. Written as DNA, the CDR3 is TGTGCCAGCAGTTACTCTTCGCAGGGGGGTGAAAAACTGTTTTTT. As protein: CASSYSSQGGEKLFF.

V usage is TRBV28 and J usage is TRBJ1-5; 9 bases match TRBD1. J gave up 6 bases and V 6 bases, and 6 bases lay outside the gene matches. CDR3 size: 14 residues. CDR1 MDHEN and CDR2 SYDVKM come from the germline V gene. The CDR3 DNA is TGTGCCAGCAGGAGAGACAGGGGGGGTCAGCCCCAGCATTTT. Translating it yields CASRRDRGGQPQHF.

V gene TRBV13 combines with J gene TRBJ2-2, with 9 bases fitting TRBD1. Trimming removed 2 bases from V and 7 bases from J; junction bases left unmatched: 8. Per the germline V gene, CDR1 is PRHDT and CDR2 is FYEKMQ (reference sequence). The CDR3 covers 16 residues. This CDR3 is CASSLRDRDNGGELFF. DNA for the CDR3: TGTGCCAGCAGCTTACGGGACAGGGATAATGGCGGGGAGCTGTTTTTT.

The chain recombines TRBV15 with TRBJ1-4; possible D gene TRBD1, 5 bases. The CDR3 spans 16 residues. With 4 bases removed from V and 6 bases from J, the gap between germline ends came to 18 bases. Germline assignment: CDR1 LNHNV and CDR2 YYDKDF (reference sequence). CDR3 bases: TGTGCCACCAGCACAGTTGAGGAGGGGAGAGATGAAAAACTGTTTTTT. The encoded protein is CATSTVEEGRDEKLFF.

J is TRBJ1-3 and V is TRBV4-3; D ambiguous. The germline V and J ends were trimmed by 0 bases and 0 bases, with 15 bases remaining between them. The CDR3 runs 18 residues. The germline V gene has CDR1 LGHNA and CDR2 YSLEER. The CDR3, as DNA: TGCGCCAGCAGCCAAGATGGCGACGACTTACTCTCTGGAAACACCATATATTTT. It encodes CASSQDGDDLLSGNTIYF.

This clone was recorded once. The chain employs TRBV5-4 and TRBJ2-1; D is ambiguous. Trimming took 1 base from V and 0 from J, leaving 8 bases between them. CDR3 length: 15 amino acids. CDR1 SGHNT and CDR2 YYREEE come from the germline V gene (reference sequence). The CDR3 DNA reads TGTGCCAGCAGCTTGCCTGGCCTCTCCTACAATGAGCAGTTCTTC. It yields the protein CASSLPGLSYNEQFF.

V gene TRBV7-2 combines with J gene TRBJ1-5; D unresolved. Trimming removed 1 base at V and 4 bases at J, with 5 bases between. CDR3 length: 13 residues. Germline V gene data show CDR1 as SGHTA and CDR2 as FQGNSA. The CDR3 sequence: CASSLGPNQPQHF. Here the CDR3 DNA reads TGTGCCAGCAGCTTAGGGCCTAATCAGCCCCAGCATTTT.

V is TRBV13 and J is TRBJ2-7; 14 bases are a match to TRBD2. V dropped 4 bases and J dropped 5; count of bases not matched to a gene: 4. Germline V gene data show CDR1 as PRHDT and CDR2 as FYEKMQ (reference sequence). The CDR3 covers 15 residues. The CDR3 here is CASSYRTSGRNEQYF. DNA of the CDR3: TGTGCCAGCAGCTACCGGACTAGCGGGAGGAACGAGCAGTACTTC.